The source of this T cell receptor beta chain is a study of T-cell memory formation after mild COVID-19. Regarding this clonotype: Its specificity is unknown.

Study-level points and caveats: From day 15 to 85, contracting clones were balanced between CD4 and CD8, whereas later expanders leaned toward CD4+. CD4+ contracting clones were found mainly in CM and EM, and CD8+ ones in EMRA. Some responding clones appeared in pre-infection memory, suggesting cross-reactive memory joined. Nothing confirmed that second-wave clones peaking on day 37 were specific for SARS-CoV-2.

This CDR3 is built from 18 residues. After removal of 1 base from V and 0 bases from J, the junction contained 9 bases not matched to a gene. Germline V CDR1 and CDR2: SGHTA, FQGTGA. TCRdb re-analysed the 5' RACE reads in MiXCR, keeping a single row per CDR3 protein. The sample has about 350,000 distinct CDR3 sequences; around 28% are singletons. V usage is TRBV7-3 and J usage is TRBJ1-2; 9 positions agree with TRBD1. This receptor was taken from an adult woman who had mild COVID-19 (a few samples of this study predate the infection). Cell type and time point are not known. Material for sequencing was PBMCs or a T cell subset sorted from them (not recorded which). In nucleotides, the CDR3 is TGTGCCAGCAGCTTAATTGGGACAGGGAGACGTCCTAACTATGGCTACACCTTC. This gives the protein CASSLIGTGRRPNYGYTF.